These 8 T cell receptor beta chains were all obtained from the same sample, sequenced in a study of T-cell memory formation after mild COVID-19. TCRdb ran MiXCR on the 5' RACE reads and lists one entry per CDR3 protein. The sample includes roughly 110,000 distinct CDR3 sequences, 13% to 15% of them seen just once. The material sequenced was PBMCs or a T cell subset sorted from them (not recorded which). The receptors originated from a young man who had mild COVID-19 (a few samples of this study predate the infection). Cell type and time point are not known.

This clonotype has just a few counts. This chain connects TRBV4-3 to TRBJ2-7; D possibly uses TRBD1 or TRBD2 (5 bases each). This CDR3 comprises 14 residues. Germline V lookup: CDR1 LGHNA, CDR2 YSLEER. Deletions cut 1 base from V and 7 bases from J, with 14 bases between. CDR3 bases: TGCGCCAGCAGCCAAGTTCAGGGTTCGGGGGAGCAGTACTTC. Encoded protein: CASSQVQGSGEQYF.

The V call is TRBV28, the J call TRBJ2-7, with 9 bases lining up with TRBD2. V was clipped by 2 bases and J by 4 bases; unmatched bases: 3. Per germline, CDR1 MDHEN and CDR2 SYDVKM. The CDR3 contains 14 residues. The CDR3 protein is CASSLGLAGYEQYF. The CDR3 DNA reads TGTGCCAGCAGTTTAGGGCTAGCGGGGTACGAGCAGTACTTC.

This clonotype was seen more than once but under ten times. The CDR3: CSATRTGGNQPQHF. For the CDR3, the DNA is TGCAGTGCAACCCGGACAGGGGGCAATCAGCCCCAGCATTTT. The chain couples TRBV20-1 to TRBJ1-5, with 9 bases fitting TRBD1. The CDR3 has 14 amino acids. CDR1 is DFQATT, CDR2 SNEGSKA, per germline (reference sequence). The ends lost 6 bases at V and 2 bases at J; junction bases unmatched: 5.

This clonotype was seen many times. The chain has TRBV7-8 and TRBJ1-1; D remains unclear. The germline V gene encodes CDR1 SGHVS and CDR2 FQNEAQ. The CDR3 contains 12 residues. The ends were cut back, 1 base at V and 6 bases at J, with 6 bases in the middle. The CDR3 protein is CASSLDSAEAFF. The CDR3 region has the DNA TGTGCCAGCAGCTTAGATTCGGCTGAAGCTTTCTTT.

The chain couples TRBV6-4 to TRBJ2-3; 9 bases match TRBD2. This CDR3 region has 16 residues. Trimming removed 3 bases from V and 2 bases from J; junction bases left unmatched: 6. Germline V gives CDR1 MRHNA, CDR2 SNTAGT. The CDR3 here is CASSDVGGGATDTQYF. CDR3 sequence (DNA): TGTGCCAGCAGTGATGTAGGCGGGGGGGCCACAGATACGCAGTATTTT.

This sequence joins TRBV5-1 and TRBJ2-7, with D unclear. The CDR3 runs 16 residues. Germline V gives CDR1 SGHRS, CDR2 YFSETQ. Trimming stripped 0 bases from V and 0 bases from J, with 13 bases between. CDR3 loop: CASSLADRPHSYEQYF. In DNA form, the CDR3 reads TGCGCCAGCAGCTTGGCAGATCGCCCCCACTCCTACGAGCAGTACTTC.

This clonotype occurred a few times. The J gene is TRBJ2-7, the V gene TRBV6-2 or TRBV6-3, with TRBD1 matching 7 bases. Germline assignment: CDR1 MNHEY and CDR2 SVGEGT. This CDR3 has 15 residues. J lost 6 bases, V lost 6 bases, and 14 bases had no gene match. The CDR3 sequence: CASSRGYRGVGEQYF. CDR3 nucleotide sequence: TGTGCCAGCAGCCGAGGATACAGGGGCGTCGGCGAGCAGTACTTC.

This rearrangement joins TRBV4-3 to TRBJ1-1; D possibly corresponds to TRBD1 (6 bases). The germline gives CDR1 LGHNA, CDR2 YSLEER. V lost 1 base and J lost 6, with 24 bases in between. The CDR3 covers 18 residues. DNA of the CDR3: TGCGCCAGCAGCCAAGCCAATACCCACAGGGCCGTAGACGCTGAAGCTTTCTTT. Translation: CASSQANTHRAVDAEAFF.